The 8 T cell receptor beta chains in this list originate from one sample, sequenced in a study of HIV-infected patients and healthy controls. 500 ng RNA was reverse transcribed with alpha and beta constant-region primers. Using multiplexing indices, alpha and beta chain libraries were generated apart by chain-specific third strand synthesis. A single record per CDR3 protein comes from TCRdb applying MiXCR to the 5' RACE reads. The data hold some 5,000 distinct CDR3 sequences, with under 9.5% observed a single time. Whole blood was used without fractionation, so all unsorted peripheral T cells were included. This sample comprised blood, obtained before antiretroviral therapy. The source of these receptors is an adult with HIV infection.

This clonotype was counted many times. The chain has TRBV6-5 and TRBJ1-3, with TRBD1 as a possible D gene (6 bases). Germline V gene data show CDR1 as MNHEY and CDR2 as SVGAGI. The CDR3 extends over 16 amino acids. The germline V and J ends were trimmed by 2 bases and 4 bases, with 15 bases remaining between them. CDR3 loop: CASSYSLGASGNTIYF. The CDR3 nucleotides are TGTGCCAGCAGTTACAGTTTGGGGGCCTCCGGAAACACCATATATTTT.

This clonotype is medium-sized (0.01 to 0.1%) within its sample. The chain has TRBV13 and TRBJ2-2, with a possible D match to TRBD1 (5 bases). Looked up from germline, CDR1 is PRHDT and CDR2 is FYEKMQ (reference sequence). The CDR3 loop spans 12 amino acids. Trimming stripped 3 bases from V and 10 bases from J, with 9 bases between. As DNA, the CDR3 is TGTGCCAGCAGCTTGGACGGACAGGAGCTGTTTTTT. This encodes CASSLDGQELFF.

By share, this clonotype counts as medium-sized. The chain has TRBV7-3 and TRBJ2-2; D possibly corresponds to TRBD1 (6 bases). The CDR3 spans 15 residues. V shed 6 bases and J shed 6 bases, with 17 bases lying between them. Germline loops: CDR1 SGHTA, CDR2 FQGTGA. CDR3 amino acids: CASRQDSRMSGELFF. The CDR3 bases are TGTGCCAGCAGACAGGACAGTAGGATGTCCGGGGAGCTGTTTTTT.

This clonotype was detected only a few times. CDR3 nucleotide sequence: TGTGCCAGCAGATTACCGGCCAATAGCACAGATACGCAGTATTTT. It codes for CASRLPANSTDTQYF. The chain links TRBV21-1 to TRBJ2-3. TRBV21-1 is designated a pseudogene. The length of the CDR3 is 15 residues.

This clonotype has at least ten counts. The genes are TRBV6-6 and TRBJ1-3; D might be TRBD1 (6 bases). The CDR3 totals 15 residues. V was pared by 8 bases and J by 0 bases, with 14 bases between. The germline V gene has CDR1 MNHNY and CDR2 SVGAGI (reference sequence). This CDR3 reads CASHHRAYSGNTIYF. CDR3 bases: TGTGCCAGCCATCACAGGGCTTACTCTGGAAACACCATATATTTT.

The rearrangement uses TRBV9 and TRBJ2-2, with D possibly TRBD1 on 6 matching bases. The length of the CDR3 is 16 residues. The V gene lost 0 bases and the J gene lost 6 bases, with 15 bases spanning the gap. In germline, CDR1 is SGDLS, CDR2 YYNGEE. CDR3 in amino acids: CASSVVGAGVSGELFF. The CDR3 DNA is TGTGCCAGCAGCGTAGTAGGGGCAGGGGTCTCCGGGGAGCTGTTTTTT. Using reference TRBV9 and TRBJ2-2 for the parts outside the CDR3, the full variable domain is DSGVTQTPKHLITATGQRVTLRCSPRSGDLSVYWYQQSLDQGLQFLIQYYNGEERAKGNILERFSAQQFPDLHSELNLSSLELGDSALYFCASSVVGAGVSGELFFGEGSRLTVL.

This clonotype has at least ten counts. J is TRBJ2-1 and V is TRBV30; 9 bases are a match to TRBD2. Germline V gives CDR1 GTSNPN, CDR2 SVGIG (reference sequence). The CDR3 extends over 16 amino acids. The V and J ends lost 6 bases and 3 bases, in that order; junction bases with no gene match: 12. The CDR3 reads CACLAGAPDFYNEQFF. The CDR3 DNA is TGTGCCTGTTTAGCGGGGGCCCCGGATTTCTACAATGAGCAGTTCTTC.

This clonotype has a handful of counts. This chain uses TRBV12-3 or TRBV12-4 with TRBJ2-3; D gene unclear. The ends were cut back, 4 bases at V and 5 bases at J, with 7 bases in the middle. This CDR3 region has 12 residues. The CDR3 region is CASSYHRDTQYF. CDR3 nucleotide sequence: TGTGCCAGCAGTTATCATCGAGATACGCAGTATTTT.